This record looks at one TCR beta chain sequence and its context. Its antigen is not identified. Here immunoSEQ multiplex PCR was the method, and the copy in TCRdb shows in-frame clones only, minus some. The data contain 75,000 to 95,000 clones, about 95% of them seen just once; the ten biggest clones take up around 1.7%. Time point here: recipient sample about 28 days before transplant, after cytoreduction. The sample belongs to a study of T cell clonotyping in hematopoietic cell transplantation. The study's findings and limits: At the given depth, recipient repertoires were over 97% de novo clonotypes. After transplant, recipient diversity fell while pathologically expanded clonotypes grew through day 180.

The CDR3 runs to 14 residues. Germline CDR1 is SGHTA and CDR2 is FQGNSA. V was shortened by 5 bases and J by 3 bases, with 13 bases between the two germline ends. This chain joins TRBV7-2 and TRBJ1-2; D gene uncertain. This sequence originates from a woman aged 45 to 65 with acute myeloid leukemia. Some clones in this sample may be carry-over from other donors' samples. The sequenced sample was peripheral blood mononuclear cells, obtained before stem cell transplant. The CDR3 bases are TGTGCCAGCAGCCCCTCAGTATTCGACTATGGCTACACCTTC. Translation: CASSPSVFDYGYTF.